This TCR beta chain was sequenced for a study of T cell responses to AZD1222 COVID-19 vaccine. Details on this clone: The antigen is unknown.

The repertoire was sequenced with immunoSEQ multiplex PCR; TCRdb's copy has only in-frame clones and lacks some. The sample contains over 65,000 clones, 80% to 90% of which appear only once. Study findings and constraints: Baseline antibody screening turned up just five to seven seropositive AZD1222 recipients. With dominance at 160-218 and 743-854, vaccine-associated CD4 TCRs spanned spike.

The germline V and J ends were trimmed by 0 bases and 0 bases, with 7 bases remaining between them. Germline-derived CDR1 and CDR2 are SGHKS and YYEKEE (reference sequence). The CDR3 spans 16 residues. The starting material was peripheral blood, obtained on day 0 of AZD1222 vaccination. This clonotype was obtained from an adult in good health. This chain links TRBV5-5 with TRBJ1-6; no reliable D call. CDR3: CASSLAPSSYNSPLHF. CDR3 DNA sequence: TGTGCCAGCAGCTTGGCCCCGAGCTCCTATAATTCACCCCTCCACTTT.